This T cell receptor beta chain emerged from a study of siplizumab effects on memory and regulatory T cells. The overall study: The authors ran mixed lymphocyte reactions in pairs, with siplizumab at around 0.9 ug/mL or without drug. Study-wide results and limits: Proliferating siplizumab-culture Treg suppressive function went unconfirmed. Naive T cells, seemingly more diverse than memory cells, seemed major alloresponse contributors.

Of note for this clone: Its antigen is not identified.

Using immunoSEQ multiplex PCR, the repertoire was profiled, and TCRdb retains in-frame clones only, with some absent. The sample contains almost 20,000 clones, around 40% of which appear only once. The CDR3 sequence is 13 residues long. With 5 bases removed from V and 2 bases from J, the gap between germline ends came to 10 bases. Germline-derived CDR1 and CDR2 are LNHDA and SQIVND (reference sequence). Kept together in coculture, the mixed lymphocyte reaction cells spent five to six days at 37°C. Responder PBMCs were labelled with CFSE and stimulator PBMCs with Violet Dye, mixed 1:1. The receptor was derived from a human donor in good health; the cells came from an allogeneic mixed lymphocyte reaction. Some clones in this sample may be carry-over from other donors' samples. The sequencing input was CFSE-low (dividing) CD4+ T cells sorted from an allogeneic mixed lymphocyte reaction. V is TRBV19 and J is TRBJ2-7, with a weak D call TRBD1 (5 bases). The CDR3 loop is CASSDSPTYEQYF. Written as DNA, the CDR3 is TGTGCCAGTAGTGACAGCCCCACCTACGAGCAGTACTTC.